The clone carrying this TCR beta chain was counted many times. Its antigen is unidentified. These data originate in a study of tumor-infiltrating lymphocytes in primary liver carcinoma. Study-wide results and limits: Tumor-adjacent and tumor-blood pairs showed less overlap than tumor region pairs.

A primer matching the constant region was used to make TCR beta cDNA from approximately 0.45 ug of total RNA. Three nested multiplex PCR rounds, a slightly modified ARM-PCR, produced the libraries for TCR beta. Two initial PCR rounds of around 9 cycles each paired TRBV1-TRBV30 forward primers with a C-beta reverse primer. One entry per CDR3 protein results from TCRdb running MiXCR on the multiplex PCR reads. The sample records about 210,000 distinct CDR3 sequences, less than 75% being singletons. Germline V lookup: CDR1 SQVTM, CDR2 ANQGSEA. V was pared by 6 bases and J by 3 bases, with 7 bases of the junction left unmatched. The CDR3 totals 13 residues. The source of the blood RNA was unsorted whole blood, and germline DNA was extracted as well. Before surgery, approximately 4.2 milliliters of EDTA blood were taken.

This clonotype originated in a woman in her fifties or sixties with primary liver carcinoma and hepatitis B virus infection. Sequenced: peripheral blood. The chain links TRBV29-1 to TRBJ1-2, with 7 bases lining up with TRBD1. The DNA for the CDR3 is TGCAGCGTCCCTAAGACAGGGTACTATGGCTACACCTTC. Amino acid sequence: CSVPKTGYYGYTF.